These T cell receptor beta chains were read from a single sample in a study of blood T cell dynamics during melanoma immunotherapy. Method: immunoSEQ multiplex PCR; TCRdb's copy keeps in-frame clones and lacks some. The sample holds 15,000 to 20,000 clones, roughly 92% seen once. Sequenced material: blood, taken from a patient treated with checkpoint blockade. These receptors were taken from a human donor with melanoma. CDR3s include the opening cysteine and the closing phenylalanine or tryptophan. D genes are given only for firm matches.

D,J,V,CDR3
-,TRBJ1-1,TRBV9,CASSYTQGQNTEAFF
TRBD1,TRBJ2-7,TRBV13,CASNSGRGHEQYF
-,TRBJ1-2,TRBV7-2,CASSPSVNGYTF
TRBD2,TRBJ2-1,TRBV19,CASSLSGTSDLRSYNEQFF
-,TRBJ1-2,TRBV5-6,CASSLGGSSNYGYTF
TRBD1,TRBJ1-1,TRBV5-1,CASSPMGTGRLETEAFF
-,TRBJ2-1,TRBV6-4,CASSDSVYNEQFF
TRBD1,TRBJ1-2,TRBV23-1,CASSHHRGNYGYTF
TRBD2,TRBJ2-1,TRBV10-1,CASSAKVTSERYNEQFF
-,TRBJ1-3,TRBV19,CASSIDGRLVAGNTIYF
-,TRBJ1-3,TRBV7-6,CASSLGDISSSGNTIYF
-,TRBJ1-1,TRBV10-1,CASNDRANTEAFF
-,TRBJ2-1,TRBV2,CASSGDDNEQFF
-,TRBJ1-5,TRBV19,CASTRAGDSNQPQHF
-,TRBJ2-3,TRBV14,CASSQAGAGDTQYF
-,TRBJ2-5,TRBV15,CATSIEGVGETQYF
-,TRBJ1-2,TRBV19,CASSTGASDYGYAF
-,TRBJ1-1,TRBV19,CASTPQGSAEAFF
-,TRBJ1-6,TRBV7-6,CASSSFYSPLHF
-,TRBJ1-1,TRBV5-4,CASSLGGVGTEAFF
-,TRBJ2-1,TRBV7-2,CASSLAMEGEQFF
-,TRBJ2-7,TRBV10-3,CAISEGATEGSYEQYF
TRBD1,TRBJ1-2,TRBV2,CASNLGGQGRYTF
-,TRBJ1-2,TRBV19,CASSIDSSYGYTF
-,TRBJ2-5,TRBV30,CAWRRESKETQYF
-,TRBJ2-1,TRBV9,CASSEDYSYSYNEQFF
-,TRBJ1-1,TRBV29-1,CSVGTGLQAFF
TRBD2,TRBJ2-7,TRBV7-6,CASSLASSGDYEQYF
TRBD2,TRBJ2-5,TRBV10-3,CAISATSGRFETQYF
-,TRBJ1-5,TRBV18,CASSPGTNQPQHF
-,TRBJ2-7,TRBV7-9,CASSSPRGTFYEQYF
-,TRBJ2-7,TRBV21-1,CASSPKRREGPYEQYF
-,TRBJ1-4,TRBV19,CASSICGQEWCKLFF
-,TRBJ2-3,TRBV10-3,CAISPGASSTDTQYF
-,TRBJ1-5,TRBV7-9,CASSPEASGPNQPQHF
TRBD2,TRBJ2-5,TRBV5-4,CASSPGGAGGLQETQYF
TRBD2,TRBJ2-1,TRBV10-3,CAISEPGDYYNEQFF